A single sample is the source of the 3 T cell receptor beta chains below, sequenced in a study of identical twins (TCRdb year 2016). The library was made by 5' RACE. Reads for this sample came from an Illumina HiSeq 2000. Using fastp at Q25 and MiXCR, TCRdb reprocessed the public reads and kept productive beta chains. Duplicate CDR3 protein sequences are folded into a single record with the most common DNA and genes. Present in this sample are some 1,700,000 distinct CDR3 sequences, about 30% of which were seen just once. The ten largest clones take up about 0.27% of the sample. Sequencing was carried out using cord blood. The origin of the receptors is a newborn girl in good health.

This clonotype was counted between two and nine times. This sequence joins TRBV21-1 and TRBJ2-1; the DNA was not used to check the table's D call, TRBD2. TRBV21-1 is given as a pseudogene. There are 17 residues in the CDR3. The CDR3 bases are TGTGCCAGCAGCAAAGAAAAGGTGACTAGAAGAATCTATGAGCAGTTCTTC. Translation: CASSKEKVTRRIYEQFF.

The chain links TRBV4-2 to TRBJ1-1; D perhaps matches TRBD1 (6 bases). The germline V and J ends were trimmed by 0 bases and 5 bases, with 16 bases remaining between them. CDR3 length: 16 amino acids. Germline-derived CDR1 and CDR2 are LGHNA and YNFKEQ. As DNA, the CDR3 is TGTGCCAGCAGCCAAGATTCGGCAGGGGTAAAGACTGAAGCTTTCTTT. Protein: CASSQDSAGVKTEAFF.

A few counts support this clonotype. The chain couples TRBV20-1 to TRBJ2-3; D gene ambiguous. This CDR3 region has 11 residues. V was trimmed by 5 bases and J by 4 bases, leaving 7 bases between them. Germline assignment: CDR1 DFQATT and CDR2 SNEGSKA (reference sequence). In DNA, the CDR3 is TGCAGTGCTCCACTACCAGATACGCAGTATTTT. This encodes CSAPLPDTQYF.